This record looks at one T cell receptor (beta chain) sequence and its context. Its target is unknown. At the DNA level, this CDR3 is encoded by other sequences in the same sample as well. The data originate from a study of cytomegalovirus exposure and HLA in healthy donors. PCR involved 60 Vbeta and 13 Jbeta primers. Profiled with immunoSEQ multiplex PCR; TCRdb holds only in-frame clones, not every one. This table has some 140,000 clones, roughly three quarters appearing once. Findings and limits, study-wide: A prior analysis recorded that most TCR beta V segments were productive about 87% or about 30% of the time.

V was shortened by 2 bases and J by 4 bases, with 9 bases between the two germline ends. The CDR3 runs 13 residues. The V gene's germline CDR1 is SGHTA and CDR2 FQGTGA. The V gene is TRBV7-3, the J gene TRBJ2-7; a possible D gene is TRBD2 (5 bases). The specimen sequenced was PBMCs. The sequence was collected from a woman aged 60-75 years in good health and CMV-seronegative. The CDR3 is CASSLDYRYEQYF. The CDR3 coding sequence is TGTGCCAGCAGCTTAGACTACAGATACGAGCAGTACTTC.